The 6 T cell receptor beta chains presented below share a single source sample, sequenced in a study of shared clonotypes between healthy human individuals. Sequencing used immunoSEQ multiplex PCR; TCRdb keeps in-frame clones, though not all of them. The table has 600,000 to 700,000 clones, approximately 73% seen once. The specimen was memory CD4+ T cells sorted from blood. Subset: CD45RA-negative fraction. The receptors were gathered from a woman in her 30s in good health.

The chain uses TRBV19 and TRBJ2-7, with 8 bases lining up with TRBD1. Unmatched junction bases numbered 11, after V lost 4 bases and J lost 6 bases. Germline CDR1 reads LNHDA; CDR2 reads SQIVND (reference sequence). This CDR3 has 15 residues. CDR3 residues: CASSTLGTGRSEQYF. Here the CDR3 DNA reads TGTGCCAGTAGTACCCTCGGGACAGGACGATCCGAGCAGTACTTC.

V gene TRBV7-2 combines with J gene TRBJ2-7, with 9 bases fitting TRBD1. The CDR3 totals 15 residues. The V segment lost 5 bases and the J segment 2 bases; nucleotides outside the gene matches: 7. Per germline, CDR1 SGHTA and CDR2 FQGNSA. CDR3 bases: TGTGCCAGCAGCCAACCGACAGGGGGGGCCTACGAGCAGTACTTC. Amino acids: CASSQPTGGAYEQYF.

The chain carries TRBV28 and TRBJ2-2, with TRBD2 matching over 11 bases. The CDR3 spans 17 residues. The V gene end was trimmed by 4 bases and the J gene end by 6 bases; junction bases not matched to a gene: 10. From germline, CDR1 is MDHEN and CDR2 SYDVKM. The DNA of the CDR3 is TGTGCCAGCAGTTCACCCATCGGGACTAGCGGAGCCGGGGAGCTGTTTTTT. This sequence encodes CASSSPIGTSGAGELFF. Variable domain in full (rest from reference TRBV28 and TRBJ2-2): DVKVTQSSRYLVKRTGEKVFLECVQDMDHENMFWYRQDPGLGLRLIYFSYDVKMKEKGDIPEGYSVSREKKERFSLILESASTNQTSMYLCASSSPIGTSGAGELFFGEGSRLTVL.

The rearrangement uses TRBV27 and TRBJ2-7; the match to TRBD2 covers 7 bases. Germline-derived CDR1 and CDR2 are MNHEY and SMNVEV (reference sequence). CDR3 length equals 15 residues. V trimming: 5 bases; J trimming: 0 bases; junction bases outside the gene matches: 7. CDR3 in amino acids: CASSPLAGDSYEQYF. The DNA of the CDR3 is TGTGCCAGCAGTCCCCTGGCGGGGGACTCCTACGAGCAGTACTTC.

The chain carries TRBV2 and TRBJ2-7; D remains unclear. Trimming cost V 4 bases and J 6 bases, with 4 bases left between them. Germline CDR1 SNHLY, CDR2 FYNNEI. The CDR3 extends over 10 amino acids. For the CDR3, the DNA is TGTGCCAGCAGTGGAAGCGAGCAGTACTTC. This gives the protein CASSGSEQYF. The full variable domain, with the rest looked up from reference TRBV2 and TRBJ2-7, is EPEVTQTPSHQVTQMGQEVILRCVPISNHLYFYWYRQILGQKVEFLVSFYNNEISEKSEIFDDQFSVERPDGSNFTLKIRSTKLEDSAMYFCASSGSEQYFGPGTRLTVT.

This clone has only a few counts. The J gene is TRBJ2-3, the V gene TRBV5-4; TRBD2 matches at 16 bases. Germline CDR1 and CDR2: SGHNT and YYREEE (reference sequence). This CDR3 region has 19 residues. V was clipped by 0 bases and J by 13 bases; unmatched bases: 17. CDR3 loop: CASSLAGTAPGLAGGPKYF. CDR3 DNA sequence: TGTGCCAGCAGCTTGGCCGGAACAGCTCCGGGACTAGCGGGAGGGCCTAAGTATTTT.